The text below deals with one T cell receptor (beta chain). This clone was seen once. Its antigen is still unknown. No much larger clone exists at a distance of one base, and base qualities are not known. This sample is drawn from a study of radiation and T cells in renal cell carcinoma (dated by TCRdb to the early 2020s). Study-level background: In total, 53 samples underwent TCR beta sequencing: approximately 25 tumors plus 27 peripheral blood samples. Across all 53 samples, 4,016,671 unique CDR3 nucleotide sequences, encoding 2.5 million to 3 million unique CDR3 amino acid sequences, were identified.

Results and caveats for the whole study, not just this receptor: Intratumoral heterogeneity went uncaptured because the only tumor material available was small regions of around 1 g. TCR clonality was higher in irradiated tumors than in controls, as the top 100 clonotypes made up an average of approximately 50% of the repertoire in irradiated tumors compared with about 45% in nephrectomy-only tumors. A greater number of dominant CDR3 motifs was detected in irradiated tumors than in control tumors, and a larger share of the repertoire was occupied by these motifs in irradiated tumors than in control tumors. The single-armed trial design could not address effects of radiation dose or scheduling on the TCR repertoire.

The meaning of the sample's time point label: tumor resected at nephrectomy. In light of the paper, this sample's treatment or condition label describes: treatment-naive control, cytoreductive nephrectomy. Control tumors came from treatment-naive renal cell carcinoma patients who underwent cytoreductive nephrectomy without prior radiation. Every patient's renal cell carcinoma showed clear cell pathology. The control tumors used for TCR sequencing were from a few females and about ten males, were resected between the early 2010s and the mid-2010s, and had a median patient age of roughly 58 years (range 40 to 82). Tumors were mechanically dissociated, digested with collagenase/hyaluronidase at 37 °C, processed in gentleMACS C tubes, and stored in liquid nitrogen. The QIAamp DNA Blood Mini Kit (Qiagen) was used to prepare genomic DNA for TCR sequencing. Samples were included in the analyses only if all quality control checks were passed.

Following the manufacturer's recommendations, the immunoSEQ kit was used to generate TCR beta libraries from genomic DNA. Library preparation used a first multiplex PCR with proprietary primers, then a second PCR adding unique barcodes, with bead cleanups after each round. Each sample batch included a kit-provided positive control reaction and a negative control reaction. The final libraries were assessed on an Agilent 4200 TapeStation D1000 ScreenTape, pooled by volume, and quantified by qPCR. Sequencing was performed on an Illumina NextSeq500 using a MidOutput 150-cycle cartridge, with 156 Read1 cycles, 15 Index1 cycles, and the kit custom primers. The pooled library was loaded at around 0.98 pM, with a 20% PhiX control spiked in. The source study handled its data this way. Vendor-processed data were analyzed in R, and a clonotype was defined as all T cells sharing the same CDR3 nucleotide sequence. For clone abundance analyses, frequencies were normalized to the 10,000 most abundant clones per sample. Before analysis, public T cell clones were removed, and these numbered fewer than six per sample on average. Dominant motifs were analyzed with ImmunoMap using the PAM10 matrix, a gap penalty of 30, and a homology threshold of 0.3, and motifs with a cumulative frequency of at least 0.01 were considered dominant. In TCRdb, the immuneACCESS table is reduced to in-frame sequences with V and J assigned. These tables do not hold every clone; where another copy was compared, an unresolved V gene accounts for under half, and the others remain unexplained. The DNA was the basis for D and trimming; V, J and clone size are from that table. The sample profile shows around 26,000 clones; 58% of them were found once. Approximately 22% of the sample goes to the ten largest clones.

The input for sequencing was tumor tissue, taken from a patient whose treatment was nephrectomy without radiotherapy. The receptor was derived from a man aged 40-50 years with renal cell carcinoma.

CDR3 protein: CASSDSGQGNYGYTF. The DNA reads as follows: TGCGCCAGCAGTGACTCGGGACAGGGGAACTATGGCTACACCTTC. Recombination linked TRBV10-2 to TRBJ1-2, and 10 junctional nucleotides match TRBD1. Based on the germline V gene, the CDR1 and CDR2 sequences are WSHSY and SAAADI. Compared with germline, V lacks 3 bases and J lacks 2 bases; bases without a gene match: 3. The CDR3 sequence holds 15 residues, the cysteine and phenylalanine included. Only CDR3 DNA remains: 45 bases, in frame from the first base.